This record concerns one T cell receptor (beta chain) sequence. Its antigen is not known. This record belongs to a study of Ad26.COV2.S vaccination and SARS-CoV-2 variants. Across the whole study: Ad26.COV2.S was injected intramuscularly once or twice, 56 days apart. Study-wide findings and caveats: Vaccine and placebo groups showed comparable non-spike TCR breadth. Spike-specific CD8+ and CD4+ T cell responses reportedly showed substantial breadth after vaccination.

This CDR3 comprises 14 residues. CDR1 and CDR2 from the germline V gene are SEHNR and FQNEAQ (reference sequence). Trimming took 5 bases from V and 1 from J, leaving 8 bases between them. Treatment given: 19 received Ad26.COV2.S at low or high dose, single or two shots; about 5 received placebo; per-sample allocation not given. Sampling took place 63 days after the first vaccine or placebo injection. Profiled with immunoSEQ multiplex PCR; TCRdb holds only in-frame clones, not every one. The top ten clones hold 3% to 4% of a sample with around 370,000 clones, around 83% of them seen once. Sample: peripheral blood, taken in a trial of Ad26.COV2.S vaccine versus placebo. The chain links TRBV7-9 to TRBJ2-2; no definite D call. The source is a person aged 18-65 years who received the Ad26.COV2.S COVID-19 vaccine or a placebo. The CDR3 sequence is CASSRVRNTGELFF. The CDR3 DNA follows: TGTGCCAGCAGCCGTGTTAGGAACACCGGGGAGCTGTTTTTT.